This passage covers 26 T cell receptor beta chains from one sample sequenced in a study of T cells in Graves' hyperthyroidism and ophthalmopathy. The source material, RNA transcripts, was used to amplify TCR beta CDR3 regions. The HTBI primer set drove a first-round RT-PCR of the TCR CDR3. Using its own MiXCR run on the multiplex PCR reads, TCRdb lists one record per CDR3 protein. There are almost 600,000 distinct CDR3 sequences in the sample; approximately 44% occur only once, and around 8% lies in the top ten. Sequences were obtained from peripheral blood or thyroid tissue (not recorded which). Source of these receptors: a woman aged 18-29 years with Graves' hyperthyroidism.

This chain joins TRBV27 and TRBJ1-1; 9 bases line up with TRBD1. Germline V gives CDR1 MNHEY, CDR2 SMNVEV (reference sequence). V was pared by 6 bases and J by 0 bases, with 11 bases of the junction left unmatched. The CDR3 sequence is 17 residues long. Here the CDR3 reads CASSGLTGGNMNTEAFF. The CDR3 DNA follows: TGTGCCAGCAGCGGATTGACAGGGGGAAATATGAACACTGAAGCTTTCTTT.

This clonotype was found many times. The V call is TRBV20-1, the J call TRBJ1-1; D remains ambiguous. Per germline, CDR1 DFQATT and CDR2 SNEGSKA (reference sequence). The length of the CDR3 is 13 residues. Deletions cut 3 bases from V and 0 bases from J, with 8 bases between. CDR3 sequence reads: CSASTGLNTEAFF. The CDR3, as DNA: TGCAGTGCTAGTACCGGTCTGAACACTGAAGCTTTCTTT.

The chain uses TRBV7-9 and TRBJ1-3; D ambiguous. CDR3 length equals 14 residues. V lost 0 bases to trimming and J lost 1 base, with 4 bases between them. Germline lookup yields CDR1 SEHNR and CDR2 FQNEAQ (reference sequence). CDR3 sequence: CASSLAWSGNTIYF. The CDR3 DNA follows: TGTGCCAGCAGCTTAGCGTGGTCTGGAAACACCATATATTTT.

This clonotype has at least ten counts. This rearrangement joins TRBV20-1 to TRBJ2-7; D unclear. This CDR3 contains 13 residues. Germline V gives CDR1 DFQATT, CDR2 SNEGSKA (reference sequence). V was trimmed by 5 bases and J by 0 bases, leaving 11 bases between them. Here the CDR3 DNA reads TGCAGTGCTGACCCTAGGAGCTCCTACGAGCAGTACTTC. It translates to CSADPRSSYEQYF.

This clonotype has a count of ten or more. The chain has TRBV2 and TRBJ2-7; D possibly corresponds to TRBD1 (6 bases). The V gene's germline CDR1 is SNHLY and CDR2 FYNNEI. Trimming removed 4 bases at V and 3 bases at J, with 13 bases between. The CDR3 is made up of 14 amino acids. The CDR3 spells CASSAGEGLYEQYF. CDR3 in DNA: TGTGCCAGCAGTGCAGGGGAAGGGCTCTACGAGCAGTACTTC.

This clonotype was observed many times. The CDR3 region has the DNA TGTGCCAGTCTACCCCCAGGGATCACTGAAGCTTTCTTT. Translating gives CASLPPGITEAFF. The chain links TRBV12-3 or TRBV12-4 to TRBJ1-1, with TRBD1 as a possible D gene (5 bases). The CDR3 is 13 residues long. V was trimmed by 9 bases and J by 4 bases, leaving 15 bases between them.

The sample holds a few counts of this clonotype. The gene calls are TRBV20-1 and TRBJ1-2; 7 bases agree with TRBD1. The V segment lost 5 bases and the J segment 4 bases; nucleotides outside the gene matches: 7. From germline, CDR1 is DFQATT and CDR2 SNEGSKA (reference sequence). This CDR3 region has 13 residues. CDR3 protein: CSAPRTGGYGYTF. For the CDR3, the DNA is TGCAGTGCTCCCCGGACAGGTGGCTATGGCTACACCTTC.

Of note for this clonotype: Possible read error: a much larger clone is one base away. The rearrangement uses TRBV7-2 and TRBJ1-1; D not resolved. Germline CDR1 and CDR2: SGHTA and FQGNSA. The CDR3 is made up of 16 amino acids. CDR3 sequence reads: CASSSLRSSMNTETFF. CDR3 DNA sequence: TGTGCCAGCAGCTCACTCCGGTCCAGCATGAACACTGAAACTTTCTTT.

The sample holds many counts of this clonotype. The chain combines TRBV6-1 with TRBJ1-5, with D maybe TRBD1 (5 bases). Germline loops: CDR1 MNHNS, CDR2 SASEGT. This CDR3 has 17 amino acids. Trimming left V 0 bases short and J 3 bases short, with 15 bases between. CDR3: CASSEALGLDINQPQHF. CDR3 nucleotide sequence: TGTGCCAGCAGTGAAGCGCTGGGACTGGATATCAATCAGCCCCAGCATTTT.

This clonotype was seen a single time. Germline and junction disagree at one end, which may indicate a read error. The chain employs TRBV7-9 and TRBJ1-2; maybe TRBD1 (6 bases). Germline CDR1 reads SEHNR; CDR2 reads FQNEAQ (reference sequence). This CDR3 has 13 amino acids. The CDR3 loop is CASSRRGGDGYAF. The CDR3 nucleotides read TGTGCCAGCAGTCGCAGGGGAGGCGATGGCTACGCCTTC.

The chain combines TRBV7-8 with TRBJ1-1, with 7 nucleotides matching TRBD1. V lost 5 bases and J lost 0; bases outside the gene matches: 9. Germline V gene lookup returns CDR1 SGHVS and CDR2 FQNEAQ. The CDR3 sequence is 16 residues long. The chain's CDR3 is CASSPGNTGVNTEAFF. The CDR3 DNA reads as TGTGCCAGCAGCCCCGGGAATACAGGGGTGAACACTGAAGCTTTCTTT.

This chain connects TRBV12-3 or TRBV12-4 to TRBJ2-7, with TRBD2 as a possible D gene (5 bases). This CDR3 comprises 15 residues. Trimming took 3 bases from V and 2 from J, leaving 14 bases between them. This chain's CDR3 is CASSFGERLTYEQYF. Written as DNA, the CDR3 is TGTGCCAGCAGTTTCGGGGAGCGGTTAACCTACGAGCAGTACTTC.

This clonotype was seen repeatedly, ten times or more. The chain couples TRBV3-1 to TRBJ1-1, with D hard to call. This CDR3 is 13 amino acids long. Germline CDR1 is LGHDT and CDR2 is YNNKEL (reference sequence). Trimming removed 4 bases from V and 8 bases from J, with 14 bases in between. The CDR3 DNA reads as TGTGCCAGCAGCCTTGGCCAGGTCCTCGAAGCTTTCTTT. It encodes CASSLGQVLEAFF.

The chain combines TRBV2 with TRBJ1-6, with a possible D match to TRBD1 (6 bases). V was trimmed by 9 bases and J by 17 bases, leaving 23 bases between them. The V gene's germline CDR1 is SNHLY and CDR2 FYNNEI. CDR3 length: 13 residues. The CDR3 nucleotides read TGTGCCAGTTTACAGGGCTCTGGGGCCAACGTCCACTTT. Its protein is CASLQGSGANVHF.

The chain recombines TRBV5-1 with TRBJ1-4, with D possibly matching TRBD1 (5 bases). Germline CDR1 SGHRS, CDR2 YFSETQ. The CDR3 has 15 residues. The V end was cut by 1 base, the J end by 8 bases, with 15 bases between. CDR3 region: CASSLTGRAEEKLFF. The CDR3, as DNA: TGCGCCAGCAGCTTGACAGGCAGGGCTGAAGAAAAACTGTTTTTT.

This clonotype came up many times. This chain joins TRBV7-6 and TRBJ2-5; a possible D gene is TRBD1 (6 bases). This CDR3 has 14 residues. CDR1 is SGHVS and CDR2 is FNYEAQ in the germline V gene. V lost 11 bases to trimming and J lost 2 bases, with 18 bases between them. The CDR3 DNA reads TGTGCCTCGACCGGGACATACAATCAAGAGACCCAGTACTTC. It specifies CASTGTYNQETQYF.

This clonotype has a count of ten or more. CDR3 residues: CASSPGVGDYGYTF. Written as DNA, the CDR3 is TGTGCCAGCAGCCCTGGAGTGGGCGACTATGGCTACACCTTC. This chain joins TRBV5-6 and TRBJ1-2; D remains unclear. Deletions cut 4 bases from V and 3 bases from J, with 13 bases between. From germline, CDR1 is SGHDT and CDR2 YYEEEE. This CDR3 has 14 residues.

The rearrangement joins TRBV29-1 to TRBJ1-1; possibly TRBD1 for D (6 bases). This CDR3 comprises 13 residues. Trimming pared 8 bases from V and 4 bases from J, leaving 17 bases between. The germline gives CDR1 SQVTM, CDR2 ANQGSEA. CDR3 protein: CSWGTGRSTEAFF. The CDR3 bases are TGCAGCTGGGGAACAGGGAGAAGCACTGAAGCTTTCTTT.

This clonotype was observed a single time. The DNA of the CDR3 is TGTGCCAGTAGTATTGTTGGGGTGGGCACCGGGGAGCTGTTTTTT. It translates to CASSIVGVGTGELFF. This chain joins TRBV19 and TRBJ2-2, with D unresolved. V was shortened by 3 bases and J by 4 bases, with 12 bases between the two germline ends. The germline gives CDR1 LNHDA, CDR2 SQIVND (reference sequence). This CDR3 is built from 15 residues.

The gene calls are TRBV5-1 and TRBJ2-7; D is unclear. With 2 bases removed from V and 7 bases from J, the gap between germline ends came to 10 bases. CDR3 length: 12 amino acids. Germline CDR1 SGHRS, CDR2 YFSETQ. The CDR3 sequence is CASSLVTDEQYF. The CDR3 DNA sequence: TGCGCCAGCAGCTTAGTAACCGATGAGCAGTACTTC.

V gene TRBV20-1 combines with J gene TRBJ1-2; possible D gene TRBD1, 6 bases. Trimming removed 1 base at V and 8 bases at J, with 17 bases between. This CDR3 comprises 14 residues. The germline gives CDR1 DFQATT, CDR2 SNEGSKA (reference sequence). CDR3 DNA: TGCAGTGCTAGAGGCCTCTGGGGGGCGCGGGGCTACACCTTC. Translated: CSARGLWGARGYTF.

Regarding this clonotype: A much larger clone differs from this one at a single base, so this may be a read error. The chain is built from TRBV5-1 and TRBJ1-2, with D unclear. CDR3 size: 12 residues. Germline values: CDR1 SGHRS, CDR2 YFSETQ. This chain's CDR3 is CASNLINYGYTF. The CDR3 DNA sequence: TGTGCCAGCAACTTAATTAACTATGGCTACACCTTC.

This rearrangement joins TRBV2 to TRBJ1-2; perhaps TRBD1 as D (5 bases). Germline V gene sequence: CDR1 SNHLY, CDR2 FYNNEI. The CDR3 sequence is 14 residues long. The germline V and J ends were trimmed by 2 bases and 0 bases, with 7 bases remaining between them. The CDR3 DNA sequence: TGTGCCAGCAGTGAAATGGGGGCTAACTATGGCTACACCTTC. Its translation: CASSEMGANYGYTF.

This clonotype was detected many times. The chain uses TRBV4-1 and TRBJ1-5, with D possibly being TRBD1 (6 bases). The V end lost 4 bases, the J end lost 6 bases, and 16 bases lay between the germline ends. The V gene's germline CDR1 is MGHRA and CDR2 YSYEKL. CDR3 length equals 15 residues. The CDR3 DNA reads as TGCGCCAGCAGCCTAGGAACAGGGCGGGTTCAGCCCCAGCATTTT. Translation gives CASSLGTGRVQPQHF.

The chain uses TRBV29-1 and TRBJ1-2; D gene unclear. There are 13 residues in the CDR3. The germline V gene has CDR1 SQVTM and CDR2 ANQGSEA. V lost 8 bases and J lost 7, with 20 bases in between. The CDR3 coding sequence is TGCAGCTTGGATCCCAGCCGGTATTCTGGCTACACCTTC. Translated, it gives CSLDPSRYSGYTF. The variable domain in full, completed from reference TRBV29-1 and TRBJ1-2, reads SAVISQKPSRDICQRGTSLTIQCQVDSQVTMMFWYRQQPGQSLTLIATANQGSEATYESGFVIDKFPISRPNLTFSTLTVSNMSPEDSSIYLCSLDPSRYSGYTFGSGTRLTVV.

This clonotype was detected ten times or more. This chain links TRBV20-1 with TRBJ2-5; TRBD2 might be the D (6 bases). V shed 6 bases and J shed 5 bases, with 25 bases lying between them. In germline, CDR1 is DFQATT, CDR2 SNEGSKA (reference sequence). CDR3 length: 16 amino acids. For the CDR3, the DNA is TGCAGTGCCCACCTCCCTGGAGGGGTGGGGTCGGAGACCCAGTACTTC. Protein sequence: CSAHLPGGVGSETQYF.